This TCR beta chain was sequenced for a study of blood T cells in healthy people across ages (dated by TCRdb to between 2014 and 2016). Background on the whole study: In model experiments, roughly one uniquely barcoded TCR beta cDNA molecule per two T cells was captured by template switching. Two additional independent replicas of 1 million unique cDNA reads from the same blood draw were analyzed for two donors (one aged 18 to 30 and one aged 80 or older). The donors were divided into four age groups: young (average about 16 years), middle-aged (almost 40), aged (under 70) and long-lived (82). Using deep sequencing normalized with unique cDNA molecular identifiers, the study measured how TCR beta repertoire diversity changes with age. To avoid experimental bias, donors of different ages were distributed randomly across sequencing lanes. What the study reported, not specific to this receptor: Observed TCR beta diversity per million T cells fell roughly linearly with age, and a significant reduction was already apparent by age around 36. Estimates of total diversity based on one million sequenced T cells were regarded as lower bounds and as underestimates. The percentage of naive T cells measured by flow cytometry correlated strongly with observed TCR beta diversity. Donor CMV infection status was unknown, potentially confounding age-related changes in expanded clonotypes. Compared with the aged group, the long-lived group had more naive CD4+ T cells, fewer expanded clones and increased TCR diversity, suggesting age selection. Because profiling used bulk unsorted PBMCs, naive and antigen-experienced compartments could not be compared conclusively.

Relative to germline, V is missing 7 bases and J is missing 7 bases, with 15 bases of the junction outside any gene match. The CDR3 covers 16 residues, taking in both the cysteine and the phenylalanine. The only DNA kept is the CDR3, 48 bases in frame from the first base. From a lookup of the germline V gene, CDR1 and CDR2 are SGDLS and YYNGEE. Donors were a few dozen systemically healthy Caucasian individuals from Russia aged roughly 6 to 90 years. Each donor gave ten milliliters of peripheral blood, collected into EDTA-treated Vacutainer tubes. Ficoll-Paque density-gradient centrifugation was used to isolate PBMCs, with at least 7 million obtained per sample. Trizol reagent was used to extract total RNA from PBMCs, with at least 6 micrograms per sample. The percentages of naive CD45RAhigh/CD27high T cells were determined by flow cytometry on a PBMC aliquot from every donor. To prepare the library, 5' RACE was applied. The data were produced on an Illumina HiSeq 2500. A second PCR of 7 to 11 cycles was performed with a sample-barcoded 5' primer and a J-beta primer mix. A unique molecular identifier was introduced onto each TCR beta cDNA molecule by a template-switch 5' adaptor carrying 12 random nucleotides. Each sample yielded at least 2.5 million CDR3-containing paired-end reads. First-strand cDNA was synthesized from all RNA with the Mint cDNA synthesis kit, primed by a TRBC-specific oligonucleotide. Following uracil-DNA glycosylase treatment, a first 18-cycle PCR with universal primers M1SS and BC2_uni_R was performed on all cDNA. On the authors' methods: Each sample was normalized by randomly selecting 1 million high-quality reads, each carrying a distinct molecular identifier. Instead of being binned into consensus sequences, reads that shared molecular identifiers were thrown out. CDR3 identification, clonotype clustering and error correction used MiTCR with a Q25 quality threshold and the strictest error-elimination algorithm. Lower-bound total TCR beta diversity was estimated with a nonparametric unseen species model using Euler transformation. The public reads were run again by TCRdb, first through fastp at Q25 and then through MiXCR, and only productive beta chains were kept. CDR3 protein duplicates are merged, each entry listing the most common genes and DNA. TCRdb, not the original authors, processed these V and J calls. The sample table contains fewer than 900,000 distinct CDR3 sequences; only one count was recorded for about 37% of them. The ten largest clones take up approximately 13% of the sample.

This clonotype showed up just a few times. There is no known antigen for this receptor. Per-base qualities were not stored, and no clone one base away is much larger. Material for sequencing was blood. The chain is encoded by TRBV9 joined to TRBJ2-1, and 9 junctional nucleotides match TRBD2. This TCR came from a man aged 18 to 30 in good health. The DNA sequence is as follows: TGTGCCAGCGGAATTATAGCGGGGGCGCGCGATAATGAGCAGTTCTTC. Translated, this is CASGIIAGARDNEQFF.